Listed below are T cell receptor beta chains from one sample, sequenced in a study of beta chain features in type 1 diabetes. Sequencing was performed with immunoSEQ multiplex PCR; in TCRdb, only in-frame clones are kept and a portion is missing. The profile covers fewer than 25,000 clones, with around 63% appearing a single time and about 3.9% taken by the ten largest. The sequencing input was Tregs from blood. These receptors originate from a man younger than 35 with type 1 diabetes. CDR3s include the opening cysteine and the closing phenylalanine or tryptophan. A D gene is named only where the DNA matches it firmly. A row's size may be missing; if present it is once, few, many or a size class.

j_call v_call cdr3_length d_call clone_size cdr3_nt cdr3_aa
TRBJ2-7 TRBV14 15 TRBD1 NA TGTGCCAGCAGCCTACCCGGGACAGGGTATCGCGAGCAGTACTTC CASSLPGTGYREQYF
TRBJ1-2 TRBV28 16 NA few TGTGCCAGCAGTTCCCCTATAGAGTCCAGGGAATCCGGCTACACCTTC CASSSPIESRESGYTF
TRBJ1-1 TRBV30 13 NA NA TGTGCCTGGAGTGCAATAGAGAACACTGAAGCTTTCTTT CAWSAIENTEAFF
TRBJ2-7 TRBV29-1 14 TRBD2 NA TGCAGCGTTGAACTTTGGACAAGCGGGGACGAGCAGTACTTC CSVELWTSGDEQYF
TRBJ2-7 TRBV19 15 NA NA TGTGCCAGTAGTATGGAGGGAATTGGCTCCTACGAGCAGTACTTC CASSMEGIGSYEQYF
TRBJ2-1 TRBV20-1 11 NA NA TGCAGTGCTAGAGTCCCCTCTGAGCAGTTCTTC CSARVPSEQFF
TRBJ2-3 TRBV5-1 16 TRBD1 NA TGCGCCAGCAGCACGGGACAGGGAGGATTCACAGATACGCAGTATTTT CASSTGQGGFTDTQYF
TRBJ2-7 TRBV4-1 17 TRBD1 NA TGCGCCAGCAGCCAAGAGGCCCCGGGACAGGGGTCCTACGAGCAGTACTTC CASSQEAPGQGSYEQYF
TRBJ1-2 TRBV18 16 NA NA TGTGCCAGCTCACCACCGCAGGGAAGCCGTTTCTATGGCTACACCTTC CASSPPQGSRFYGYTF
TRBJ1-6 TRBV11-2 14 NA once TGTGCCAGCAGAACAGGGATTTATAATTCACCCCTCCACTTT CASRTGIYNSPLHF
TRBJ2-2 TRBV15 16 TRBD2 NA TGTGCCACTAAGATCAGCGGGAGGACGAACACCGGGGAGCTGTTTTTT CATKISGRTNTGELFF
TRBJ1-5 TRBV6-1 15 TRBD1 NA TGTGCCAGCAGTCTGTCGACAGGGAGATCACAGCCCCAGCATTTT CASSLSTGRSQPQHF
TRBJ1-6 TRBV18 17 NA NA TGTGCCAGCTCGTCACTACTTGACCGTGGCTATAATTCACCCCTCCACTTT CASSSLLDRGYNSPLHF
TRBJ2-4 TRBV7-2 15 TRBD2 NA TGTGCCAGCAGCTTTAGCGGGGGGGGCAAAAACATTCAGTACTTC CASSFSGGGKNIQYF
TRBJ1-5 TRBV6-6 13 TRBD1 NA TGTGCCAGCAGCCTCCCCCGGCAGGGGGTTCAGCATTTT CASSLPRQGVQHF
TRBJ1-1 TRBV30 11 NA NA TGTGCCTGGAGTCGGGGCACTGAAGCTTTCTTT CAWSRGTEAFF
TRBJ2-5 TRBV20-1 11 NA NA TGCAGTGAAGGGCAGGGAGAGACCCAGTACTTC CSEGQGETQYF
TRBJ1-5 TRBV29-1 13 TRBD1 NA TGCAGCGTACAGGGGGCTGGCAATCAGCCCCAGCATTTT CSVQGAGNQPQHF
TRBJ2-2 TRBV6-1 14 NA few TGTGCCAGCAGCCCACCACAGGGAAGAGGGGAGCTGTTTTTT CASSPPQGRGELFF
TRBJ1-1 TRBV27 14 TRBD1 NA TGTGCCAGCAGTTTAAGACAGGGGCGCGCTGAAGCTTTCTTT CASSLRQGRAEAFF
TRBJ1-2 TRBV10-3 15 NA few TGTGCCATCAGTGAAGTTCAGGGGCCCGACTATGGCTACACCTTC CAISEVQGPDYGYTF
TRBJ2-5 TRBV7-9 16 TRBD1 NA TGTGCCAGCAGCTACGGCCCGACAGGGGTTCAAGAGACCCAGTACTTC CASSYGPTGVQETQYF
TRBJ2-7 TRBV6-5 12 TRBD2 medium-sized TGTGCCAGCAGTTCGCGACTAGCGGAGCAGTACTTC CASSSRLAEQYF
TRBJ1-2 TRBV28 13 NA NA TGTGCCAGCAGTTTGCAGGTCCACTATGGCTACACCTTC CASSLQVHYGYTF
TRBJ2-1 TRBV7-2 13 NA NA TGTGCCAGCAGCTTATGGGGGGTGGCTGAGCAGTTCTTC CASSLWGVAEQFF
TRBJ2-7 TRBV2 14 TRBD1 NA TGTGCCAGCAGAACAGGGGATTGGATCTACGAGCAGTACTTC CASRTGDWIYEQYF
TRBJ2-4 TRBV5-6 17 TRBD1 NA TGTGCCAGCAGCTCCCTAGGGGGCGCGTTAGCCAAAAACATTCAGTACTTC CASSSLGGALAKNIQYF
TRBJ2-1 TRBV5-1 15 TRBD2 NA TGCGCCAGCAGATTTGGGACTAGCGGGTACAATGAGCAGTTCTTC CASRFGTSGYNEQFF
TRBJ2-3 TRBV9 16 TRBD2 medium-sized TGTGCCAGCAGCGCGACGGCGGGGGGGTCCACAGATACGCAGTATTTT CASSATAGGSTDTQYF
TRBJ2-1 TRBV4-3 16 TRBD2 NA TGCGCCAGCAGCCGATCGGGACTAGGGTACGACAATGAGCAGTTCTTC CASSRSGLGYDNEQFF
TRBJ1-1 TRBV7-9 14 NA NA TGTGCCAGCAGCTCTGTACTACCCAACACTGAAGCTTTCTTT CASSSVLPNTEAFF
TRBJ1-4 TRBV19 16 NA NA TGTGCCAGTAGTTCTCGAACCAGGTCAACTAATGAAAAACTGTTTTTT CASSSRTRSTNEKLFF
TRBJ2-7 TRBV30 15 NA few TGTGCCTGGAGTTCGAAGGCAGGGGCAGGCTACGAGCAGTACTTC CAWSSKAGAGYEQYF
TRBJ1-2 TRBV28 14 NA NA TGTGCCAGCAGTTCAACAGGAGACAATTATGGCTACACCTTC CASSSTGDNYGYTF
TRBJ1-5 TRBV10-3 12 NA NA TGTGCCATCAGATCGCGGGGTCAGCCCCAGCATTTT CAIRSRGQPQHF
TRBJ2-7 TRBV29-1 15 TRBD2 NA TGCAGCGTTGAGGTTAGCGGGAGGCCAACCTACGAGCAGTACTTC CSVEVSGRPTYEQYF
TRBJ2-3 TRBV7-9 14 NA NA TGTGCCAGCAGCTTAGTTCAGTTCACAGATACGCAGTATTTT CASSLVQFTDTQYF